This T cell receptor beta chain was sequenced in a study of spatial heterogeneity in lung cancer. This clonotype has only a few counts. Unique molecular identifiers, one per molecule, were present on every TCR cDNA molecule. TCRdb redid the calling of the 5' RACE reads with MiXCR, one entry per CDR3 protein. The table has about 94,000 distinct CDR3 sequences, 15% to 20% seen once. Documented time point: blood at routine non-recurrence follow-up after resection. No cells were sorted before sequencing. The whole RNA sequenced was extracted from tumor, nontumor lung or frozen PBMC. This CDR3 region has 14 residues. Germline V gene sequence: CDR1 SEHNR, CDR2 FQNEAQ (reference sequence). V shed 5 bases and J shed 4 bases, with 11 bases lying between them.

The sequencing used PBMCs, collected at follow-up. This receptor was taken from a male donor with early-stage non-small cell lung cancer. The rearrangement links TRBV7-9 to TRBJ2-2; a possible D gene is TRBD2 (5 bases). For the CDR3, the DNA is TGTGCCAGCAGCCCCACGGGGAGCACCGGGGAGCTGTTTTTT. Protein product: CASSPTGSTGELFF.